The T cell receptor beta chain under discussion was sequenced for a study of CD8 T cells in Susac syndrome. The germline gives CDR1 MGHDK, CDR2 SYGVNS. The V and J ends lost 3 bases and 9 bases, in that order; junction bases with no gene match: 2. This CDR3 is 12 amino acids long. RNA amounts of roughly 0.5 to 1 ug underwent reverse transcription with random hexamers. TCRdb re-derived calls from the immunoSEQ multiplex PCR reads in MiXCR, one entry per CDR3 protein. The profile shows about 80,000 distinct CDR3 sequences, roughly 93% of them singletons. Sequencing was performed on CD8+ T cells from PBMCs. The rearrangement links TRBV25-1 to TRBJ2-1; 7 bases are shared with TRBD1. The receptor comes from a human donor in good health. For the CDR3, the DNA is TGTGCCAGCAGTGATAACAGGGGTGAGCAGTTCTTC. Encoded protein: CASSDNRGEQFF.